Listed here is a single TCR beta chain. Its target is unknown. The data stem from a study of PD-1 blockade in mismatch repair-deficient tumors. Study details: All were previously treated, progressing patients with around 12 mismatch repair-deficient cancer types.

The protocol was immunoSEQ multiplex PCR, while the TCRdb copy is restricted to in-frame clones and leaves out a portion. The table has 35,000 or so clones, roughly 81% seen once. The TCR-sequenced patients were a few responders to pembrolizumab. Germline CDR1 and CDR2: SGHRS and YFSETQ. The CDR3 is made up of 8 amino acids. Study observations and caveats: After pembrolizumab, tumor-resident clones rose rapidly, then generally contracted before radiologic responses.

The rearrangement uses TRBV5-1 and TRBJ2-7; D unclear. The input for sequencing was peripheral blood, taken roughly 76 weeks after starting pembrolizumab. This TCR came from an adult with mismatch repair-deficient cancer. Written as DNA, the CDR3 is TGCCATACCTACGAGCAGTACTTC. Its protein is CHTYEQYF.